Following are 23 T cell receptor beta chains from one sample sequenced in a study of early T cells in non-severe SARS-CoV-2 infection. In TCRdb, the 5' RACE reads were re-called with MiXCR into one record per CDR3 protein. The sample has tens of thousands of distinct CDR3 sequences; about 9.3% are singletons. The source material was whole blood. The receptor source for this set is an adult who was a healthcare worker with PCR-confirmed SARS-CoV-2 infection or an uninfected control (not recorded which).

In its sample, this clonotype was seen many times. CDR3 nucleotide sequence: TGTGCCAGCAGTCCCGAACTAGCGGGAGTTATCGAGCAGTACTTC. Translated, it gives CASSPELAGVIEQYF. The chain has TRBV2 and TRBJ2-7; 11 bases map to TRBD2. The CDR3 runs 15 residues. J gave up 6 bases and V 5 bases, and 9 bases lay outside the gene matches. Germline assignment: CDR1 SNHLY and CDR2 FYNNEI.

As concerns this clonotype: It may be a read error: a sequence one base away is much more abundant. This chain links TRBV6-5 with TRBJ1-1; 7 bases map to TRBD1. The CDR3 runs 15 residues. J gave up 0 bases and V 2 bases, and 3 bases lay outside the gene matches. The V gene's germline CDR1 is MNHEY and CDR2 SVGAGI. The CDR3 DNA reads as TGTGCCAGCAGTTACGGGGACAGTATGAACACTGAAGCTTTCTTT. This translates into CASSYGDSMNTEAFF.

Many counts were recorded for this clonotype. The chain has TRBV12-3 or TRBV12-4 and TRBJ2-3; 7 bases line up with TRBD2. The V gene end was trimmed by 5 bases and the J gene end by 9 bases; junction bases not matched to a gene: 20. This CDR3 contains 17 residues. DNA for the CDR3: TGTGCCAGCAGTCCCCGGGGGAGGGGAGGGGCACAAGGGACGCAGTATTTT. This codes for CASSPRGRGGAQGTQYF.

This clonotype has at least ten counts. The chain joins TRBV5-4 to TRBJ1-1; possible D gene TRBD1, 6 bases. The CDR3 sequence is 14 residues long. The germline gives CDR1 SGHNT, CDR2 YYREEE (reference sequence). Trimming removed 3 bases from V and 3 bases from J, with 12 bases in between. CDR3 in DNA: TGTGCCAGCAGCTCCCCTAGGACAGACACTGAAGCTTTCTTT. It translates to CASSSPRTDTEAFF.

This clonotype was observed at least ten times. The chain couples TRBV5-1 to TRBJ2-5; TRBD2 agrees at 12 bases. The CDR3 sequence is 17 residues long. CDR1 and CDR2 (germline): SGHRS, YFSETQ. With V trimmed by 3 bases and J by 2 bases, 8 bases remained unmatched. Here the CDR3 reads CASSSGLAGTVQETQYF. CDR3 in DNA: TGCGCCAGCAGCTCAGGACTAGCGGGAACAGTACAAGAGACCCAGTACTTC.

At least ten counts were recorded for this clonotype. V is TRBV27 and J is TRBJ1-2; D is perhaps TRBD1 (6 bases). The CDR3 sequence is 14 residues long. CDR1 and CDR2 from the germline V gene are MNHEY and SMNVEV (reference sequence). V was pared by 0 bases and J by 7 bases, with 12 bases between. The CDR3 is CASSLSFSRGGYTF. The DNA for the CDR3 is TGTGCCAGCAGTTTATCCTTTAGCAGGGGTGGCTACACCTTC.

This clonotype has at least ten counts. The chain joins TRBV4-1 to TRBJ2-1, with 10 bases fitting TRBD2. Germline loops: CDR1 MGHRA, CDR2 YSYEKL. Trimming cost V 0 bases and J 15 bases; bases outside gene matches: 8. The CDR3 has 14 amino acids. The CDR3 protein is CASSQDGLAGVSFF. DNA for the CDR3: TGCGCCAGCAGCCAAGATGGGCTAGCGGGAGTGTCGTTCTTC.

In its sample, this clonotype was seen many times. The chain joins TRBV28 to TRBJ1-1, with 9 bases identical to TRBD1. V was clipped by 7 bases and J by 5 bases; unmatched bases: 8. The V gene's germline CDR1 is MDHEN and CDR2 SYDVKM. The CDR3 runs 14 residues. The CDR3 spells CASIQGAGGTEAFF. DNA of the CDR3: TGTGCCAGCATACAGGGGGCGGGTGGGACTGAAGCTTTCTTT.

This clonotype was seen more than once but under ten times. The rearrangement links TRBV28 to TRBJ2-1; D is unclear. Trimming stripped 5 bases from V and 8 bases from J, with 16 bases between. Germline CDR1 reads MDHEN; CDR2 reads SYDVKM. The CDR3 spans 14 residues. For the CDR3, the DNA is TGTGCCAGCAGTAGTCCGGCGCGAAAGGATGAGCAGTTCTTC. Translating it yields CASSSPARKDEQFF.

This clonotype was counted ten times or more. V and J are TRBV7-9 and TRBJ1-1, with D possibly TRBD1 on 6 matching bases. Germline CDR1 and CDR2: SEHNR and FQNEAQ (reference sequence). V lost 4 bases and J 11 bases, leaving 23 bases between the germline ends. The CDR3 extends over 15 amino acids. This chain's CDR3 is CASSSGATGRLGAFF. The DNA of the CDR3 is TGTGCCAGCAGCTCAGGGGCCACCGGGCGGCTTGGGGCTTTCTTT.

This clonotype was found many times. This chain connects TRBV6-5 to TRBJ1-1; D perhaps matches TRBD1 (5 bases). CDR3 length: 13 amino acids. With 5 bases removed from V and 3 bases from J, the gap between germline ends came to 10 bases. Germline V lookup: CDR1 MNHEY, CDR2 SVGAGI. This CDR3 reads CASSGWGDTEAFF. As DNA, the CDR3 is TGTGCCAGCAGTGGGTGGGGGGACACTGAAGCTTTCTTT.

The CDR3 is CASRDRGRNEQFF. For the CDR3, the DNA is TGTGCCAGCCGGGACAGGGGTCGCAATGAGCAGTTCTTC. The chain is built from TRBV28 and TRBJ2-1; 10 bases are a match to TRBD1. Germline values: CDR1 MDHEN, CDR2 SYDVKM. The CDR3 length is 13 residues. The ends lost 8 bases at V and 6 bases at J; junction bases unmatched: 4. Drawing the rest from reference TRBV28 and TRBJ2-1, the complete variable domain is DVKVTQSSRYLVKRTGEKVFLECVQDMDHENMFWYRQDPGLGLRLIYFSYDVKMKEKGDIPEGYSVSREKKERFSLILESASTNQTSMYLCASRDRGRNEQFFGPGTRLTVL.

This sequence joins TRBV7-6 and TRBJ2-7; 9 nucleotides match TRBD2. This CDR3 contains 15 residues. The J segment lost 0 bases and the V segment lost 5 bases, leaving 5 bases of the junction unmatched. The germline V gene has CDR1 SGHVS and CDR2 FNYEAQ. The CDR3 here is CASSRDSGSSYEQYF. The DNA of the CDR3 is TGTGCCAGCAGCCGAGATAGCGGGAGCTCCTACGAGCAGTACTTC.

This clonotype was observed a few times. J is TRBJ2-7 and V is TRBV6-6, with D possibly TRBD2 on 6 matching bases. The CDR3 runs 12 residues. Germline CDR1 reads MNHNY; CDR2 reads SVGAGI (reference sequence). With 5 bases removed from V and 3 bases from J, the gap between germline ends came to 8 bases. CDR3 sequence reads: CASSHGGYEQYF. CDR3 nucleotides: TGTGCCAGCAGTCACGGGGGCTACGAGCAGTACTTC.

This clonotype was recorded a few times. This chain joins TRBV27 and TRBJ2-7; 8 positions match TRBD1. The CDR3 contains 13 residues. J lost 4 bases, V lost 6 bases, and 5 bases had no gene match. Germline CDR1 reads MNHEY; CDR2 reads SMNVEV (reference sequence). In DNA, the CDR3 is TGTGCCAGCAGGAGCCGACAGGGGTACGAGCAGTACTTC. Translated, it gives CASRSRQGYEQYF.

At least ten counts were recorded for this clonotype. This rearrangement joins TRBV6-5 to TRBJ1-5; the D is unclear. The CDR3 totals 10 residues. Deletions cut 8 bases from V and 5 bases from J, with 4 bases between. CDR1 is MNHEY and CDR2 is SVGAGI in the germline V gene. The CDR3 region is CASGDQPQHF. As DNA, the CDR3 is TGTGCCAGCGGGGATCAGCCCCAGCATTTT.

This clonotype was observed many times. The DNA for the CDR3 is TGTGCCAGCACCGCGCAGGGAGCCAAAAACATTCAGTACTTC. The encoded protein is CASTAQGAKNIQYF. The rearrangement uses TRBV13 and TRBJ2-4, with D perhaps matching TRBD1 (5 bases). Germline V gene lookup returns CDR1 PRHDT and CDR2 FYEKMQ (reference sequence). Trimming pared 7 bases from V and 0 bases from J, leaving 10 bases between. This CDR3 comprises 14 residues. Looking up the rest from reference TRBV13 and TRBJ2-4 gives the full variable domain: AAGVIQSPRHLIKEKRETATLKCYPIPRHDTVYWYQQGPGQDPQFLISFYEKMQSDKGSIPDRFSAQQFSDYHSELNMSSLELGDSALYFCASTAQGAKNIQYFGAGTRLSVL.

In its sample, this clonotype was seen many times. Here the CDR3 DNA reads TGTGCCAGCAGCCCCATGGGGACTAGCGGGAGTGATTCCTACAATGAGCAGTTCTTC. Translation gives CASSPMGTSGSDSYNEQFF. The chain recombines TRBV11-2 with TRBJ2-1; TRBD2 matches at 14 bases. Germline assignment: CDR1 SGHAT and CDR2 FQNNGV. This CDR3 spans 19 amino acids. V lost 5 bases, J lost 1 base, and 10 bases stayed unmatched. The full variable domain, in which reference TRBV11-2 and TRBJ2-1 provide the parts outside the CDR3, is EAGVAQSPRYKIIEKRQSVAFWCNPISGHATLYWYQQILGQGPKLLIQFQNNGVVDDSQLPKDRFSAERLKGVDSTLKIQPAKLEDSAVYLCASSPMGTSGSDSYNEQFFGPGTRLTVL.

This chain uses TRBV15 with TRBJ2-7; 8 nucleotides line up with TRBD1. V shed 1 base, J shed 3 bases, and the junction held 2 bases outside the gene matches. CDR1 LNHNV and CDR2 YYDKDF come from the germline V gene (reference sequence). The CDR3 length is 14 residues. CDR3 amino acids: CATSRGQGFYEQYF. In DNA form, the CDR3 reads TGTGCCACCAGCAGAGGACAGGGGTTCTACGAGCAGTACTTC.

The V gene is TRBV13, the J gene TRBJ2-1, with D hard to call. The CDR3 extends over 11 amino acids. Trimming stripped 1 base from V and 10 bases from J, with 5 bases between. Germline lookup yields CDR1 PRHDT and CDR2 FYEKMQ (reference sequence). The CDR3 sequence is CASSLVREQFF. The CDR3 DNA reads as TGTGCCAGCAGCTTAGTGCGGGAGCAGTTCTTC.

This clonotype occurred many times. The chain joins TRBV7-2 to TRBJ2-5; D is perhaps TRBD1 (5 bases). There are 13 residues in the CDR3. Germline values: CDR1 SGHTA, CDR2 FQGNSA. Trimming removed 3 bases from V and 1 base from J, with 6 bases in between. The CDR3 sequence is CASSFQGQETQYF. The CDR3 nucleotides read TGTGCCAGCAGCTTCCAGGGCCAAGAGACCCAGTACTTC. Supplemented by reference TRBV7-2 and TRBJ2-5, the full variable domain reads GAGVSQSPSNKVTEKGKDVELRCDPISGHTALYWYRQSLGQGLEFLIYFQGNSAPDKSGLPSDRFSAERTGGSVSTLTIQRTQQEDSAVYLCASSFQGQETQYFGPGTRLLVL.

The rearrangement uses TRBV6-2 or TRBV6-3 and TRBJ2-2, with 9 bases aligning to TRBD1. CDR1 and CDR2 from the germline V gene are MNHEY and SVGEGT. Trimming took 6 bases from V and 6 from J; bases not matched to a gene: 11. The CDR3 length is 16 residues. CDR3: CASRLSGQGVSGELFF. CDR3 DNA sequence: TGTGCCAGCAGACTCTCGGGACAGGGTGTGTCCGGGGAGCTGTTTTTT.

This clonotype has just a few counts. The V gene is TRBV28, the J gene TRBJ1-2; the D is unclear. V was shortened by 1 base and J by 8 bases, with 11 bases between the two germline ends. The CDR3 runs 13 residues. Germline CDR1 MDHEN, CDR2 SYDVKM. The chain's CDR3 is CASSLFQNRGYTF. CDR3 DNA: TGTGCCAGCAGTTTATTCCAGAATAGAGGCTACACCTTC.